This TCR beta chain is drawn from a study of shared clonotypes between healthy human individuals. Study-level results: Inspection by rarefaction showed sorted-subset sequencing to be incomplete despite large depth. Sharing across four donors was highest in naive CD4 (around 5%) and lowest in memory CD8 (about 0.4%). The donor pool, a small one, limited the genetic and exposure-history diversity represented.

Sequencing used immunoSEQ multiplex PCR; TCRdb keeps in-frame clones, though not all of them. The sample records fewer than 400,000 clones, approximately 79% being singletons. CD4+ cells yielded CD45RA+ naive and CD45RA-negative memory subsets. Germline loops: CDR1 SQVTM, CDR2 ANQGSEA. The V and J ends lost 1 base and 4 bases respectively, with 7 bases between them. The CDR3 runs 13 residues. This clone has more than one count but fewer than ten. Antigen unknown. This TCR derives from a man aged 30 to 45 in good health. V gene TRBV29-1 combines with J gene TRBJ2-2; D gene uncertain. Sequenced sample: memory CD4+ T cells sorted from blood. Subset indicated: CD45RA-negative fraction. The CDR3 region is CSVEAASTGELFF. The CDR3 DNA follows: TGCAGCGTTGAAGCCGCGAGCACCGGGGAGCTGTTTTTT.